This record covers a single T cell receptor (beta chain). The target antigen is unknown. This sample was included in a study of read filtering for tumor transcriptome and immune sequencing. Study summary: Revised staging placed eight or nine patients in R-ISS I, approximately 16 in II, six or seven in III. Study-level points and caveats: In IR-seq, single-read clonotypes were around four fifths of clonotypes but 3.5% to 4% of reads. Even smaller IR-seq throughput identified most shared clonotypes.

Molecular barcoded adaptors covering alpha/delta and beta/gamma chains were used on approximately 400 ng RNA. TCRdb re-analysed the reads in MiXCR, keeping a single row per CDR3 protein. The sample comprises about 86,000 distinct CDR3 sequences, 10% to 15% of which are singletons, and under 15% rests with the top ten. CDR1 SQVTM and CDR2 ANQGSEA come from the germline V gene. Trimming cost V 4 bases and J 4 bases; bases outside gene matches: 9. This CDR3 spans 14 amino acids. This sequence originates from a donor aged 40 or older with multiple myeloma. Sequencing used a population of CD138-negative cells sorted from bone marrow. The gene calls are TRBV29-1 and TRBJ1-1; TRBD1 matches 7 bases. The CDR3 spells CSVAQGSMFTEAFF. In DNA form, the CDR3 reads TGCAGCGTTGCACAGGGGAGTATGTTCACTGAAGCTTTCTTT.